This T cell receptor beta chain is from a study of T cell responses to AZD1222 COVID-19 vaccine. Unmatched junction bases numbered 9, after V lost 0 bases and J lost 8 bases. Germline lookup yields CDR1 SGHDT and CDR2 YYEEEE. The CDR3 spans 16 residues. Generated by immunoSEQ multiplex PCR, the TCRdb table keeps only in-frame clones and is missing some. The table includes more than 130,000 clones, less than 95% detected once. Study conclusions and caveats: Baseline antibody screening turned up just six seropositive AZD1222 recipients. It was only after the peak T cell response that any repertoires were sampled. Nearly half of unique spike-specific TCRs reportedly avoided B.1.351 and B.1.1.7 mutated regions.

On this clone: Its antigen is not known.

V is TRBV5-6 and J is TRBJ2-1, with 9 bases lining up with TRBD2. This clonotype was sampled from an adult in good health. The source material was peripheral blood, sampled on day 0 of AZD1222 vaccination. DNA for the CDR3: TGTGCCAGCAGCTTGGTAAGCGGGGGGCCAGGGGATGAGCAGTTCTTC. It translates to CASSLVSGGPGDEQFF.